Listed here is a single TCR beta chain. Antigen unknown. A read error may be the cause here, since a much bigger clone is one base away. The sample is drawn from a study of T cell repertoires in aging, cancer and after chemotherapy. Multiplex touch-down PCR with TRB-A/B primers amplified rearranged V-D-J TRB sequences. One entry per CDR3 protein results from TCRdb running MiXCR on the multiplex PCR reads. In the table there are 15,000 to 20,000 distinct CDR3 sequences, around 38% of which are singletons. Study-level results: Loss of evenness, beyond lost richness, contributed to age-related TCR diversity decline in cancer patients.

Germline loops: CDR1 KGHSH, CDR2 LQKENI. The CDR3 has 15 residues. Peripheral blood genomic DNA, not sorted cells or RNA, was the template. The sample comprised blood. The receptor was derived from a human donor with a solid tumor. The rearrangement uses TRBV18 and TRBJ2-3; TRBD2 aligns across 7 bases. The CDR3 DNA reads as TGTGACAGCTCACGCGCGGGGGTCGGTACAGATACGCAGTATTTT. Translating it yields CDSSRAGVGTDTQYF.